One T cell receptor (beta chain) is described in this entry. These data originate in a study of blood T cell repertoires in COVID-19. Overall study context: Material from acute and convalescent COVID-19 was sourced from the United States, Italy and Spain. T cells, B-cell-depleted T cells, or PBMCs provided the cDNA or gDNA that served as material.

Original processing methods: Counts of nucleated cells, estimated from reference gene primer amplification, were obtained. Some clones are missing from TCRdb's copy, which holds only in-frame ones; the method was immunoSEQ multiplex PCR. The V and J calls and the clone size are those of that table, but D and trimming were determined from the DNA. The table has around 280,000 clones, about nine tenths seen once. V lost 0 bases, J lost 6 bases, and 8 bases lay in between. From germline, CDR1 is LGHNA and CDR2 YNFKEQ. The CDR3 length is 13 residues. The chain joins TRBV4-2 to TRBJ1-1; D uncertain. This TCR came from a woman aged 50 to 65 who had recovered from COVID-19. What was sequenced was peripheral blood. CDR3 region: CASSQDGEAEAFF. CDR3 sequence (DNA): TGTGCCAGCAGCCAAGATGGGGAGGCTGAAGCTTTCTTT.